The clone carrying this T cell receptor beta chain was found once. Trimming stripped 3 bases from V and 5 bases from J, with 4 bases between. Germline CDR1 is DFQATT and CDR2 is SNEGSKA (reference sequence). The CDR3 sequence is 10 residues long. The sample belongs to a study of blood T cell repertoires in COVID-19. Study at large: From the United States, Italy and Spain came samples of acute and convalescent COVID-19. In each case, the material was cDNA or gDNA derived from T cells, B-cell-depleted T cells, or PBMCs.

Here immunoSEQ multiplex PCR was the method, and the copy in TCRdb shows in-frame clones only, minus some. The sample lists approximately 70,000 clones, roughly 88% occurring once. The origin of this receptor is a man older than 75 with active or convalescent COVID-19. Sequenced material: peripheral blood. This sequence joins TRBV20-1 and TRBJ2-5, with D hard to call. The CDR3: CSASSETQYF. In DNA form, the CDR3 reads TGCAGTGCTAGTTCGGAGACCCAGTACTTC.